A single sample is the source of the 20 T cell receptor beta chains below, sequenced in a study of T cells in Graves' hyperthyroidism and ophthalmopathy. Amplification of TCR beta CDR3 regions was performed using RNA transcripts as template. Initially, a first-round RT-PCR of the TCR CDR3 employed the HTBI primer set. MiXCR was run by TCRdb on the multiplex PCR reads, yielding one entry per CDR3 protein. Of roughly 290,000 distinct CDR3 sequences listed, 10% to 15% are singletons. The sequencing sample was made of blood. The source of these receptors is a woman aged 25 to 45 with Graves' hyperthyroidism that later progressed to Graves' ophthalmopathy.

The V call is TRBV5-4, the J call TRBJ2-7; TRBD1 or TRBD2 may be the D gene (5 bases each). Germline V CDR1 and CDR2: SGHNT, YYREEE (reference sequence). With 0 bases removed from V and 0 bases from J, the gap between germline ends came to 16 bases. The CDR3 sequence is 17 residues long. The CDR3 sequence is CASSLGGGAAASYEQYF. The DNA for the CDR3 is TGTGCCAGCAGCTTGGGGGGCGGTGCAGCGGCCTCCTACGAGCAGTACTTC.

A note on this clonotype: A much larger clone differs from this one at a single base, so this may be a read error. The final CDR3 position lacks the conserved phenylalanine or tryptophan, pointing to a likely read error. The genes are TRBV9 and TRBJ2-7, with a possible D match to TRBD1 (6 bases). Germline CDR1 and CDR2: SGDLS and YYNGEE. Trimming took 0 bases from V and 6 from J, leaving 13 bases between them. This CDR3 region has 14 residues. CDR3 sequence (DNA): TGTGCCAGCAGCGTAGCTGATATGACAGGCGAGCAGTACATC. As protein: CASSVADMTGEQYI.

Note on this clonotype: A clone one base away is much larger, so this may be a read error. J is TRBJ1-2 and V is TRBV28, with D unclear. Looked up from germline, CDR1 is MDHEN and CDR2 is SYDVKM. The CDR3 totals 13 residues. Trimming left V 6 bases short and J 2 bases short, with 10 bases between. In nucleotides, the CDR3 is TGTGCCAGCAGGGCCGGAGGAAACTATGGCTACACCTTC. Its protein is CASRAGGNYGYTF.

As to this clonotype: A much larger clonotype is one base distant, so this may be a read error. The rearrangement uses TRBV6-1 and TRBJ2-7, with D hard to call. From germline, CDR1 is MNHNS and CDR2 SASEGT. This CDR3 has 13 amino acids. CDR3 in DNA: TGTGCCAGCATCCCCCCCAGCTCCTACGGGCAGTACTTC. Residues: CASIPPSSYGQYF.

This chain uses TRBV4-1 with TRBJ2-6; 9 positions match TRBD1. The V segment lost 3 bases and the J segment 0 bases; nucleotides outside the gene matches: 3. This CDR3 has 17 residues. Germline loops: CDR1 MGHRA, CDR2 YSYEKL. CDR3 DNA: TGCGCCAGCAGCCAGGGGACAGGGACCTCTGGGGCCAACGTCCTGACTTTC. Translating it yields CASSQGTGTSGANVLTF.

Many counts were recorded for this clonotype. This chain's CDR3 is CASSYSKAVYNEQFF. The CDR3 DNA follows: TGTGCCAGCAGTTACTCGAAGGCGGTATACAATGAGCAGTTCTTC. The chain combines TRBV6-6 with TRBJ2-1; D is ambiguous. The CDR3 is made up of 15 amino acids. CDR1 is MNHNY, CDR2 SVGAGI, per germline (reference sequence). V was clipped by 0 bases and J by 4 bases, with 10 bases between them.

The V call is TRBV20-1, the J call TRBJ2-1; 10 nucleotides align to TRBD2. CDR1 is DFQATT, CDR2 SNEGSKA, per germline (reference sequence). The CDR3 extends over 19 amino acids. The trim removed 4 bases at V and 0 bases at J, leaving 15 bases unmatched. The CDR3 nucleotides are TGCAGTGCTATTGGCATTGAGGCTAGCGGGAGAAGCTCCTACAATGAGCAGTTCTTC. Amino acid sequence: CSAIGIEASGRSSYNEQFF.

This clonotype was found many times. The chain combines TRBV3-1 with TRBJ2-5; weak D call: TRBD1 (6 bases). Trimming cost V 6 bases and J 2 bases, with 16 bases left between them. Per the germline V gene, CDR1 is LGHDT and CDR2 is YNNKEL (reference sequence). This CDR3 comprises 15 residues. CDR3 nucleotide sequence: TGTGCCAGCAGTCCGACACTGGGGGCACAAGAGACCCAGTACTTC. Amino acids: CASSPTLGAQETQYF.

There are many counts of this clonotype. This chain joins TRBV7-8 and TRBJ2-3, with TRBD2 matching 9 bases. V shed 5 bases, J shed 6 bases, and the junction held 12 bases outside the gene matches. CDR3 length: 16 residues. Germline values: CDR1 SGHVS, CDR2 FQNEAQ. CDR3 sequence (DNA): TGTGCCAGCAGCCCCCCGACTAGCGGAGCTGGGGATACGCAGTATTTT. This gives the protein CASSPPTSGAGDTQYF.

This clonotype was counted many times. V and J are TRBV2 and TRBJ2-7, with TRBD2 matching 7 bases. This CDR3 spans 16 amino acids. Per germline, CDR1 SNHLY and CDR2 FYNNEI. The J segment lost 5 bases and the V segment lost 2 bases, leaving 12 bases of the junction unmatched. CDR3 sequence (DNA): TGTGCCAGCAGTGAAACGTTTAACCCGGGGGGTGACGAGCAGTACTTC. It specifies CASSETFNPGGDEQYF.

This clonotype was counted at least ten times. The V call is TRBV4-2, the J call TRBJ2-5; D uncertain. The CDR3 runs to 13 residues. V lost 2 bases to trimming and J lost 0 bases, with 4 bases between them. CDR1 is LGHNA and CDR2 is YNFKEQ in the germline V gene. CDR3 region: CASSQTDQETQYF. The CDR3, as DNA: TGTGCCAGCAGCCAAACAGACCAAGAGACCCAGTACTTC.

This clonotype occurred many times. V and J are TRBV6-1 and TRBJ1-2; 8 bases line up with TRBD1. Unmatched junction bases numbered 11, after V lost 4 bases and J lost 4 bases. Per germline, CDR1 MNHNS and CDR2 SASEGT. The CDR3 is 16 residues long. The CDR3 reads CASSANRDRWIYGYTF. The CDR3 DNA reads TGTGCCAGCAGTGCAAACCGGGACAGGTGGATCTATGGCTACACCTTC.

The chain couples TRBV29-1 to TRBJ2-1; D possibly corresponds to TRBD2 (6 bases). Germline V gene data show CDR1 as SQVTM and CDR2 as ANQGSEA. The V gene lost 6 bases and the J gene lost 0 bases, with 18 bases spanning the gap. The CDR3 has 16 residues. The CDR3 coding sequence is TGCAGCGTCCCGATAGCAGCGGACTACTCCTACAATGAGCAGTTCTTC. Protein product: CSVPIAADYSYNEQFF.

In this sample, this clonotype turned up many times. The CDR3 protein is CASAPGPLDEQYF. DNA of the CDR3: TGTGCCAGCGCCCCGGGGCCGCTGGACGAGCAGTACTTC. The V and J genes are TRBV6-2 or TRBV6-3 and TRBJ2-7; the D gene could be TRBD1 or TRBD2 (5 bases each). V shed 8 bases and J shed 5 bases, with 16 bases lying between them. The CDR3 totals 13 residues. Germline assignment: CDR1 MNHEY and CDR2 SVGEGT.

This clonotype has a count of ten or more. This chain connects TRBV27 to TRBJ1-5; 10 nucleotides align to TRBD1. The ends lost 4 bases at V and 7 bases at J; junction bases unmatched: 10. Germline V gene sequence: CDR1 MNHEY, CDR2 SMNVEV (reference sequence). The CDR3 runs to 16 residues. Here the CDR3 reads CASSYRTGGPGQPQHF. The CDR3 nucleotides read TGTGCCAGCAGTTACCGGACAGGGGGTCCTGGGCAGCCCCAGCATTTT.

This clonotype has a handful of counts. Here the CDR3 DNA reads TGTGCCAGTAGTATAGTCGGGGACAGCTCCTACGAGCAGTACTTC. Its translation: CASSIVGDSSYEQYF. The rearrangement joins TRBV19 to TRBJ2-7; 7 bases agree with TRBD1. J lost 0 bases, V lost 1 base, and 3 bases had no gene match. This CDR3 has 15 residues. Germline CDR1 reads LNHDA; CDR2 reads SQIVND (reference sequence).

This clonotype has ten or more counts. The chain has TRBV13 and TRBJ2-5, with TRBD2 identical over 8 bases. The germline V gene encodes CDR1 PRHDT and CDR2 FYEKMQ (reference sequence). The CDR3 runs to 15 residues. V shed 5 bases and J 5 bases; nucleotides not matched to a gene: 10. CDR3 DNA sequence: TGTGCCAGCAGCCTTAGACTAGCGACGGGGGAGACCCAGTACTTC. Protein: CASSLRLATGETQYF.

This clonotype turned up a few times. V is TRBV4-1 and J is TRBJ1-5; 7 positions match TRBD1. V lost 4 bases and J lost 4; bases outside the gene matches: 7. Germline V lookup: CDR1 MGHRA, CDR2 YSYEKL. The CDR3 extends over 15 amino acids. The CDR3 is CASSLVTGVNQPQHF. In DNA form, the CDR3 reads TGCGCCAGCAGCCTAGTTACAGGGGTAAATCAGCCCCAGCATTTT.

This clonotype was counted between two and nine times. This sequence joins TRBV5-5 and TRBJ1-3; 9 bases line up with TRBD1. Germline V lookup: CDR1 SGHKS, CDR2 YYEKEE (reference sequence). The CDR3 totals 15 residues. V shed 4 bases and J 4 bases; nucleotides not matched to a gene: 6. The DNA of the CDR3 is TGTGCCAGCAGCCCCGGGACAGGGTTCGGAAACACCATATATTTT. Its translation is CASSPGTGFGNTIYF.

The table lists this clonotype with many counts. The CDR3 sequence: CASSRDRGTYEQYF. In DNA form, the CDR3 reads TGTGCCAGCAGCCGGGACAGGGGGACCTACGAGCAGTACTTC. The J gene is TRBJ2-7, the V gene TRBV7-2, with 11 nucleotides matching TRBD1. Trimming cost V 5 bases and J 2 bases; bases outside gene matches: 2. CDR3 size: 14 residues. The germline gives CDR1 SGHTA, CDR2 FQGNSA.